This paragraph covers one T cell receptor beta chain sequence. No antigen is known for it. This sample stems from a study of radiotherapy plus CTLA-4 blockade in lung cancer. Overall study: For around 18% of patients, objective responses occurred, and approximately 33% had disease control.

V gave up 4 bases and J gave up 0 bases, with 14 bases separating them. Germline V lookup: CDR1 SGDLS, CDR2 YYNGEE. The CDR3 sequence is 16 residues long. Overall study results and limits: Early shifts in blood T cell clones, with interferon-beta, reportedly predicted response best.

Libraries were prepared by immunoSEQ multiplex PCR; TCRdb keeps only in-frame clonotypes and omits some of them. The sample contains around 43,000 clones, 60% to 80% of which appear only once. This sequence joins TRBV9 and TRBJ1-3; D might be TRBD1 (5 bases). The material sequenced was peripheral blood, taken from a patient treated with radiotherapy plus ipilimumab. This clonotype was sampled from a human donor with non-small cell lung cancer who had stable disease on radiotherapy plus ipilimumab. The CDR3 loop reads CASSPRQRSSGNTIYF. The CDR3 DNA sequence: TGTGCCAGCAGCCCGAGACAGAGAAGCTCTGGAAACACCATATATTTT.